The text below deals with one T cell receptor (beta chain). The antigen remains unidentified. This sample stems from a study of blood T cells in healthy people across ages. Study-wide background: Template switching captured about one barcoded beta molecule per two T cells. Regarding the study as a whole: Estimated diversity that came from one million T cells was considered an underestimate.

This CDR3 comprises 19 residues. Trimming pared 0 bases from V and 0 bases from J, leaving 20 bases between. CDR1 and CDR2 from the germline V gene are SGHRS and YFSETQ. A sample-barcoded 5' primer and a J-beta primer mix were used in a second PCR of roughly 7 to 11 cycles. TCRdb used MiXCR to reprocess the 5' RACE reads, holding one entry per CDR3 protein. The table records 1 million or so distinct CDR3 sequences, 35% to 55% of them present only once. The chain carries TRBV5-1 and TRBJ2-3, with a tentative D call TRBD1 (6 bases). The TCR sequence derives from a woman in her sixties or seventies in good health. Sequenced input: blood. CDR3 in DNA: TGCGCCAGCAGCTTGGCCCTCAGGCAGGGGCGCCCTAGCACAGATACGCAGTATTTT. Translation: CASSLALRQGRPSTDTQYF.